The 10 T cell receptor beta chains below come from one sample, sequenced in a study of human T cells and chemical hapten exposure. From the RACE reads, TCRdb called clonotypes with MiXCR, one entry per CDR3 protein. The sample comprises about 160,000 distinct CDR3 sequences, around a quarter of which are singletons, and roughly 2% rests with the top ten. The time point denotes: patch test 3, about 24 weeks after DPC sensitization. The treatment is: therapeutic diphenylcyclopropenone sensitization with weekly scalp DPC. Sequenced here: whole blood, sampled in connection with sensitization to the hapten diphenylcyclopropenone (DPC). The receptors come from a woman aged 18-29 years with alopecia areata. Some clones in this sample may be carry-over from other donors' samples.

The V and J genes are TRBV28 and TRBJ2-5, with D perhaps being TRBD1 or TRBD2 (5 bases each). The germline V gene has CDR1 MDHEN and CDR2 SYDVKM. V was cut by 3 bases and J by 1 base, with 15 bases left in between. This CDR3 has 16 amino acids. The CDR3 reads CASSLAVAGTQETQYF. The CDR3 coding sequence is TGTGCCAGCAGTTTGGCAGTCGCAGGGACCCAAGAGACCCAGTACTTC.

The chain combines TRBV9 with TRBJ2-3; no definite D call. The V gene's germline CDR1 is SGDLS and CDR2 YYNGEE. The CDR3 is 12 residues long. Trimming took off 1 base at V and 4 bases at J, with 4 bases between the two ends. The DNA for the CDR3 is TGTGCCAGCAGCGTATGGGCAGATACGCAGTATTTT. As protein: CASSVWADTQYF.

This clonotype turned up a few times. The V call is TRBV4-2, the J call TRBJ2-5, with 7 bases aligning to TRBD2. The V gene's germline CDR1 is LGHNA and CDR2 YNFKEQ. The CDR3 spans 14 residues. J lost 5 bases, V lost 4 bases, and 7 bases had no gene match. The CDR3 is CASSPGLVSETQYF. CDR3 coding DNA: TGTGCCAGCAGCCCTGGACTAGTCTCGGAGACCCAGTACTTC.

The CDR3 nucleotides are TGTGCCAGCAGACAACGCGGGGGAGCAAACGAGCAGTACTTC. Protein product: CASRQRGGANEQYF. The chain carries TRBV3-1 and TRBJ2-7; TRBD2 aligns across 7 bases. The ends lost 6 bases at V and 5 bases at J; junction bases unmatched: 10. Germline values: CDR1 LGHDT, CDR2 YNNKEL (reference sequence). The CDR3 runs 14 residues.

The rearrangement links TRBV4-1 to TRBJ2-1; 9 nucleotides match TRBD2. Germline lookup yields CDR1 MGHRA and CDR2 YSYEKL. The trim removed 1 base at V and 6 bases at J, leaving 10 bases unmatched. This CDR3 region has 17 residues. This CDR3 reads CASSQGVAGGPVNEQFF. Written as DNA, the CDR3 is TGCGCCAGCAGCCAAGGTGTGGCGGGGGGGCCAGTCAATGAGCAGTTCTTC.

The V gene is TRBV14, the J gene TRBJ2-3; TRBD1 matches at 8 bases. This CDR3 contains 11 residues. J lost 13 bases, V lost 4 bases, and 4 bases had no gene match. Germline lookup yields CDR1 SGHDN and CDR2 FVKESK. CDR3 residues: CASSPGQGKYF. CDR3 in DNA: TGTGCCAGCAGCCCCGGACAGGGAAAGTATTTT.

This clonotype turned up a few times. V gene TRBV29-1 combines with J gene TRBJ1-2; 7 bases are a match to TRBD1. V lost 3 bases and J lost 5; bases outside the gene matches: 0. Germline loops: CDR1 SQVTM, CDR2 ANQGSEA. The CDR3 loop spans 11 amino acids. The CDR3 sequence: CSVEDRYGYTF. The CDR3 nucleotides are TGCAGCGTTGAGGACAGGTATGGCTACACCTTC.

This clonotype was seen a few times. The chain couples TRBV24-1 to TRBJ2-1; no clear D gene. Germline-derived CDR1 and CDR2 are KGHDR and SFDVKD. V lost 0 bases, J lost 10 bases, and 6 bases lay in between. This CDR3 contains 12 residues. CDR3 bases: TGTGCCACCAGTGATTTGTACGAGGAGCAGTTCTTC. Its translation: CATSDLYEEQFF.

This clonotype occurred many times. The chain recombines TRBV6-5 with TRBJ2-7; D gene uncertain. The CDR3 has 15 residues. Germline-derived CDR1 and CDR2 are MNHEY and SVGAGI. The V gene lost 3 bases and the J gene lost 2 bases, with 14 bases spanning the gap. This CDR3 is CASSYSYGETYEQYF. For the CDR3, the DNA is TGTGCCAGCAGTTATTCGTACGGCGAAACCTACGAGCAGTACTTC.

The chain couples TRBV7-9 to TRBJ1-2; D call uncertain. Germline CDR1 is SEHNR and CDR2 is FQNEAQ (reference sequence). The CDR3 covers 13 residues. The V end was cut by 3 bases, the J end by 7 bases, with 12 bases between. In DNA, the CDR3 is TGTGCCAGCAGCTTCCCAGTATTCTTTGGCTACACCTTC. This translates into CASSFPVFFGYTF. The variable domain in full, with the rest retrieved from reference TRBV7-9 and TRBJ1-2, is DTGVSQNPRHKITKRGQNVTFRCDPISEHNRLYWYRQTLGQGPEFLTYFQNEAQLEKSRLLSDRFSAERPKGSFSTLEIQRTEQGDSAMYLCASSFPVFFGYTFGSGTRLTVV.